The source of this T cell receptor beta chain is a study of blood T cell repertoires in COVID-19. Study-level background: COVID-19 samples collected from the United States, Italy and Spain covered acute and convalescent phases. PBMCs, B-cell-depleted T cells, or T cells were the source of the cDNA or gDNA that made up the material.

This clone was seen only once. Trimming cost V 3 bases and J 3 bases; bases outside gene matches: 13. The germline gives CDR1 SGHRS, CDR2 YFSETQ. This CDR3 contains 18 residues. Per the original methods: How many nucleated cells were present was estimated from reference gene primer amplification. The method was immunoSEQ multiplex PCR; TCRdb's version includes in-frame clones alone and lacks a portion of them. D and trimming come from the DNA, and the V and J calls and clone size come from that table. Counted here are over 300,000 clones, around 90% occurring once; the ten biggest clones make up around 7%.

The sequence derives from a man between 18 and 29 years old with active or convalescent COVID-19. The chain recombines TRBV5-1 with TRBJ2-1; 9 bases agree with TRBD2. The sequenced sample consisted of peripheral blood. CDR3 sequence reads: CASSSSGVAGVIYNEQFF. The CDR3 region has the DNA TGCGCCAGCAGCTCCTCCGGGGTAGCGGGAGTTATCTACAATGAGCAGTTCTTC.